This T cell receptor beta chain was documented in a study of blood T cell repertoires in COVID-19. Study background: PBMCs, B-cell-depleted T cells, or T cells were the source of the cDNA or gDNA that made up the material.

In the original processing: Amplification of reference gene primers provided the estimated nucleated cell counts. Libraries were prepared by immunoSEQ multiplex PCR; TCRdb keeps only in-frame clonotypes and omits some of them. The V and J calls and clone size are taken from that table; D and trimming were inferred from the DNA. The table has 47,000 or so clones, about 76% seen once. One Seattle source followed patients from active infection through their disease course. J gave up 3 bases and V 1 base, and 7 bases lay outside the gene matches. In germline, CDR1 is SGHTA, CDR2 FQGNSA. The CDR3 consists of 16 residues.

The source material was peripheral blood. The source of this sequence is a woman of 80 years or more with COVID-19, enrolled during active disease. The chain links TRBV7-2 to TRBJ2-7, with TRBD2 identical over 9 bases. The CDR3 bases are TGTGCCAGCAGCTTAGGGCTAGCGGGAATAGGCTACGAGCAGTACTTC. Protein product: CASSLGLAGIGYEQYF.